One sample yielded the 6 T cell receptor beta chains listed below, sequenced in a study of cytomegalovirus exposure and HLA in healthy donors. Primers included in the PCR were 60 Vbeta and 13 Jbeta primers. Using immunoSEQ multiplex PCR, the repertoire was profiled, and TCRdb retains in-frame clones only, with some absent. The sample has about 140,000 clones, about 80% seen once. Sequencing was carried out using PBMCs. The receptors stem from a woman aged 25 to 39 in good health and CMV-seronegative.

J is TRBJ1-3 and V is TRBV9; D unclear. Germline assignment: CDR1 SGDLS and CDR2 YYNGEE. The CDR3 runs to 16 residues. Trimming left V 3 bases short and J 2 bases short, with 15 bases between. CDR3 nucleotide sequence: TGTGCCAGCAGCGCATCAGGAGGGCTACCTGGAAACACCATATATTTT. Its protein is CASSASGGLPGNTIYF.

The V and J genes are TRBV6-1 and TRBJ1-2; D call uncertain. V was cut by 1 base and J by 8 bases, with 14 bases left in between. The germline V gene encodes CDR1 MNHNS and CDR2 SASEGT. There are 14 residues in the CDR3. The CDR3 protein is CASSEVGGQVGYTF. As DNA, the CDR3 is TGTGCCAGCAGTGAAGTTGGTGGGCAAGTCGGCTACACCTTC.

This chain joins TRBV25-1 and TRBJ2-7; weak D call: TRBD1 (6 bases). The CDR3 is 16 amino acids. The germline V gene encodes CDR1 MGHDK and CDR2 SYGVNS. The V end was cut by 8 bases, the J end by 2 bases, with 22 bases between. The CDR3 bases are TGTGCCAGCTTTTTCGTGGACAGAAGACTCACCTACGAGCAGTACTTC. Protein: CASFFVDRRLTYEQYF.

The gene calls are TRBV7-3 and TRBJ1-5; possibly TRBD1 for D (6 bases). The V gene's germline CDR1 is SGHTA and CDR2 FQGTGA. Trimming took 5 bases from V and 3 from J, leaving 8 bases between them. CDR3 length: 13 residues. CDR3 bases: TGTGCCAGCAGCCGGGACAACAATCAGCCCCAGCATTTT. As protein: CASSRDNNQPQHF.

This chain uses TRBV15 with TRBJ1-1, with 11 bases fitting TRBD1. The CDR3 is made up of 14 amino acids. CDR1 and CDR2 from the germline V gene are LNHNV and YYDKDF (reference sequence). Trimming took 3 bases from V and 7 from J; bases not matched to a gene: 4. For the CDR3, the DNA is TGTGCCACCAGCAGGGACAGGGGGCTTAGTGAAGCTTTCTTT. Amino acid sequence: CATSRDRGLSEAFF.

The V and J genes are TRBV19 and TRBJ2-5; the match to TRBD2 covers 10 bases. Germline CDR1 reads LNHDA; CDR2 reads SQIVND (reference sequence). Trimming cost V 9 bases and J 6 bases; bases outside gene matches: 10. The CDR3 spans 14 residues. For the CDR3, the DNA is TGTGCCAGCGAGAGCGGGGGGGCCGGAAAGACCCAGTACTTC. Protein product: CASESGGAGKTQYF.